A single sample is the source of the 23 T cell receptor beta chains below, sequenced in a study of regulatory T cells in long-lasting Graves disease. Arm-PCR with iRepertoire HTBI primers amplified the CDR3 regions for these TCR beta libraries. MiXCR, applied by TCRdb to the multiplex PCR reads, yields one record per CDR3 protein. The repertoire holds approximately 400,000 distinct CDR3 sequences, with 15% as singletons. Time point specified: newly diagnosed GD, antithyroid drugs for less than 3 months. From PBMCs, RNA was extracted and then used to make the TCR library. In addition, the sample was reused for a study of T cells in Graves' hyperthyroidism and ophthalmopathy.

Sequenced material: peripheral blood mononuclear cells (PBMCs), taken at new diagnosis, from a patient treated with antithyroid drugs. The receptor source for this set is a woman aged 25 to 39 with Graves disease.

The rearrangement links TRBV20-1 to TRBJ2-3; the D is unclear. The DNA end favors TRBJ2-5, so the J call may be wrong. CDR3 length: 12 amino acids. Germline V gene lookup returns CDR1 DFQATT and CDR2 SNEGSKA (reference sequence). In DNA form, the CDR3 reads TGCAGTGCTAGAGCCCCGATGGAGACCCAGTACTTC. Amino acids: CSARAPMETQYF.

This clonotype was detected only once. CDR3 coding DNA: TGCAGTGCTAGAAAGGGACAGACCATGAACACTGAAGCTTTCTTT. Its protein product is CSARKGQTMNTEAFF. The chain links TRBV20-1 to TRBJ1-1; 7 bases align to TRBD1. Germline assignment: CDR1 DFQATT and CDR2 SNEGSKA (reference sequence). The CDR3 contains 15 residues. J gave up 0 bases and V 2 bases, and 6 bases lay outside the gene matches.

The J gene is TRBJ2-2, the V gene TRBV27; D might be TRBD1 or TRBD2, each matching 5 bases. Germline-derived CDR1 and CDR2 are MNHEY and SMNVEV (reference sequence). V was trimmed by 3 bases and J by 6 bases, leaving 17 bases between them. The CDR3 totals 16 residues. CDR3 DNA: TGTGCCAGCAGTTTCCTTGGGGGTGTGGAGTCCGGGGAGCTGTTTTTT. Its protein product is CASSFLGGVESGELFF.

This clonotype was seen ten or more times. The chain has TRBV12-3 or TRBV12-4 and TRBJ2-3; D may be TRBD2 (5 bases). The CDR3 totals 15 residues. V lost 3 bases to trimming and J lost 4 bases, with 14 bases between them. DNA of the CDR3: TGTGCCAGCAGTTTCGGAGTACCCGGGGCAGATACGCAGTATTTT. This gives the protein CASSFGVPGADTQYF.

This clonotype was found a few times. The CDR3: CAWSLGSSYNSPLHF. In DNA form, the CDR3 reads TGTGCCTGGAGTCTGGGTAGCTCCTATAATTCACCCCTCCACTTT. This chain uses TRBV30 with TRBJ1-6, with D unclear. This CDR3 is built from 15 residues. The germline CDR1 and CDR2 sequences are GTSNPN and SVGIG (reference sequence). V was cut by 2 bases and J by 0 bases, with 8 bases left in between. The complete variable domain, with remaining parts taken from reference TRBV30 and TRBJ1-6, reads SQTIHQWPATLVQPVGSPLSLECTVEGTSNPNLYWYRQAAGRGLQLLFYSVGIGQISSEVPQNLSASRPQDRQFILSSKKLLLSDSGFYLCAWSLGSSYNSPLHFGNGTRLTVT.

This clonotype was seen at least ten times. V is TRBV29-1 and J is TRBJ2-1; 11 bases map to TRBD2. V was pared by 4 bases and J by 0 bases, with 11 bases of the junction left unmatched. The CDR3 sequence is 18 residues long. CDR1 and CDR2 (germline): SQVTM, ANQGSEA. CDR3 in DNA: TGCAGCGTTGTAGCACTAGCGGGAGTGGTTTCCTCCTACAATGAGCAGTTCTTC. This encodes CSVVALAGVVSSYNEQFF.

The chain has TRBV20-1 and TRBJ1-5; D unclear. The CDR3 contains 13 residues. Per germline, CDR1 DFQATT and CDR2 SNEGSKA (reference sequence). Trimming took 8 bases from V and 7 from J, leaving 18 bases between them. The CDR3: CSFAEPSGQPQHF. CDR3 nucleotides: TGCAGTTTCGCGGAACCATCGGGCCAGCCCCAGCATTTT.

This clonotype was observed many times. This chain joins TRBV27 and TRBJ2-2, with D uncertain. The CDR3 is 15 residues long. V was clipped by 2 bases and J by 5 bases, with 12 bases between them. In germline, CDR1 is MNHEY, CDR2 SMNVEV (reference sequence). CDR3 nucleotide sequence: TGTGCCAGCAGTTTAGCGCTAGTTGGGACCGGGGAGCTGTTTTTT. Its protein is CASSLALVGTGELFF.

In this sample, this clonotype turned up many times. The rearrangement uses TRBV20-1 and TRBJ2-1; 10 nucleotides match TRBD2. Losses at the gene ends were 4 bases for V and 9 bases for J; bases not matched to a gene: 12. Germline V lookup: CDR1 DFQATT, CDR2 SNEGSKA (reference sequence). This CDR3 is built from 15 residues. As DNA, the CDR3 is TGCAGTGCTACTAGCGGGAGAGGGGGTATTGTTGAGCAGTTCTTC. Protein sequence: CSATSGRGGIVEQFF.

This clonotype was counted ten times or more. This chain links TRBV6-5 with TRBJ2-3; possible D gene TRBD2, 5 bases. This CDR3 has 15 residues. The V end was cut by 0 bases, the J end by 0 bases, with 7 bases between. Germline V gene lookup returns CDR1 MNHEY and CDR2 SVGAGI. CDR3 sequence reads: CASSYSRTSTDTQYF. As DNA, the CDR3 is TGTGCCAGCAGTTACTCGAGGACTAGCACAGATACGCAGTATTTT.

This clonotype was seen at least ten times. This chain uses TRBV30 with TRBJ1-1, with TRBD1 as a possible D gene (5 bases). This CDR3 is 14 amino acids long. V lost 4 bases and J lost 10, with 22 bases in between. Germline lookup yields CDR1 GTSNPN and CDR2 SVGIG (reference sequence). The CDR3 bases are TGTGCCTGGAATCAGGGAAGGGGCTCGCGGCTAGCTTTCTTT. Its translation is CAWNQGRGSRLAFF.

This chain uses TRBV9 with TRBJ2-3; 9 nucleotides line up with TRBD2. J gave up 0 bases and V 1 base, and 0 bases lay outside the gene matches. Germline lookup yields CDR1 SGDLS and CDR2 YYNGEE. The CDR3 contains 15 residues. CDR3: CASSVTSGSTDTQYF. The CDR3 bases are TGTGCCAGCAGCGTAACTAGCGGGAGCACAGATACGCAGTATTTT.

In its sample, this clonotype was seen many times. The chain employs TRBV3-1 and TRBJ2-4; TRBD2 matches 8 bases. Germline CDR1 LGHDT, CDR2 YNNKEL (reference sequence). Germline trimming cut 4 bases from V and 6 bases from J; bases unmatched to any gene: 5. The CDR3 consists of 14 residues. As DNA, the CDR3 is TGTGCCAGCAGCCCGCGGGGGGCTGTAAACATTCAGTACTTC. It translates to CASSPRGAVNIQYF.

This clonotype has at least ten counts. This chain uses TRBV2 with TRBJ2-1; D is uncertain. The ends were cut back, 6 bases at V and 15 bases at J, with 18 bases in the middle. The CDR3 contains 12 residues. CDR1 is SNHLY and CDR2 is FYNNEI in the germline V gene. CDR3: CASRPTNLVWFF. Written as DNA, the CDR3 is TGTGCCAGCAGACCTACTAATTTGGTTTGGTTCTTC. The whole variable domain, filled in from reference TRBV2 and TRBJ2-1, reads EPEVTQTPSHQVTQMGQEVILRCVPISNHLYFYWYRQILGQKVEFLVSFYNNEISEKSEIFDDQFSVERPDGSNFTLKIRSTKLEDSAMYFCASRPTNLVWFFGPGTRLTVL.

This clonotype appeared a few times. The rearrangement links TRBV3-1 to TRBJ2-2, with D unclear. The CDR3 runs 12 residues. The germline gives CDR1 LGHDT, CDR2 YNNKEL (reference sequence). Trimming took off 4 bases at V and 8 bases at J, with 8 bases between the two ends. CDR3 nucleotide sequence: TGTGCCAGCAGCCCACCTGTGGGGGAGCTGTTTTTT. Its protein product is CASSPPVGELFF.

This clonotype was counted only a few times. The chain combines TRBV4-1 with TRBJ2-3, with 10 bases matching TRBD2. The V gene end was trimmed by 5 bases and the J gene end by 7 bases; junction bases not matched to a gene: 9. Looked up from germline, CDR1 is MGHRA and CDR2 is YSYEKL. The CDR3 length is 15 residues. CDR3 protein: CASSYLAGAGNTQYF. DNA of the CDR3: TGCGCCAGCAGCTACCTAGCGGGAGCGGGAAATACGCAGTATTTT.

Only one count was recorded for this clonotype. A much bigger clone sits one base away, suggesting this may be a read error. The missing conserved phenylalanine or tryptophan at the end of this CDR3 makes a read error likely. The genes are TRBV30 and TRBJ2-1; D perhaps matches TRBD1 (6 bases). Near its end, the DNA agrees better with TRBJ2-5, so the J call may be wrong. Germline CDR1 and CDR2: GTSNPN and SVGIG (reference sequence). The CDR3 runs 15 residues. The CDR3 sequence: CAWSGGQRGQETQYL. The CDR3 coding sequence is TGTGCCTGGAGCGGAGGACAGAGGGGGCAAGAGACCCAGTACCTC.

The chain employs TRBV7-3 and TRBJ2-1; TRBD2 might be the D (6 bases). V was trimmed by 1 base and J by 11 bases, leaving 15 bases between them. The germline V gene encodes CDR1 SGHTA and CDR2 FQGTGA. The CDR3 sequence is 14 residues long. The CDR3 here is CASSLNSIAEKQFF. CDR3 DNA: TGTGCCAGCAGCTTAAATAGTATAGCGGAAAAGCAGTTCTTC.

This clonotype was counted only a few times. The chain couples TRBV14 to TRBJ2-1; D is unclear. The V and J ends lost 4 bases and 8 bases respectively, with 12 bases between them. There are 13 residues in the CDR3. Germline assignment: CDR1 SGHDN and CDR2 FVKESK. The CDR3 spells CASSRVVNYEQFF. The CDR3 DNA reads TGTGCCAGCAGCCGGGTAGTCAACTATGAGCAGTTCTTC.

The chain recombines TRBV11-2 with TRBJ2-1; no clear D. V lost 4 bases and J lost 7, with 14 bases in between. This CDR3 is built from 14 residues. Germline loops: CDR1 SGHAT, CDR2 FQNNGV. The CDR3 region has the DNA TGTGCCAGCAGCTCTGGTCCCGAGGTGAATGAGCAGTTCTTC. Amino acids: CASSSGPEVNEQFF.

This clonotype was observed a handful of times. Sequence at one end of the junction differs from germline and may be a read error. V gene TRBV7-7 combines with J gene TRBJ2-7, with 11 bases that match TRBD1. The CDR3 has 16 residues. The germline CDR1 and CDR2 sequences are SSHAT and FNYEAQ (reference sequence). The CDR3 sequence is CASSLGTGGSSFEQYF. CDR3 sequence (DNA): TGTGCTAGCAGCTTAGGGACAGGGGGATCCTCCTTCGAGCAGTACTTC.

This clonotype was observed many times. The chain's CDR3 is CASSPNPPGTYKEKLFF. CDR3 DNA sequence: TGTGCCAGCTCACCGAACCCACCGGGGACCTATAAAGAAAAACTGTTTTTT. The rearrangement uses TRBV18 and TRBJ1-4, with D perhaps TRBD1 (5 bases). Germline values: CDR1 KGHSH, CDR2 LQKENI. Between the trimmed V and J ends, which lost 3 bases and 8 bases, there was a span of 22 bases. The CDR3 runs to 17 residues.

This clonotype was picked up a small number of times. The genes are TRBV24-1 and TRBJ2-1; 11 bases are a match to TRBD2. The CDR3 runs to 17 residues. V lost 3 bases to trimming and J lost 5 bases; unmatched junction nucleotides: 8. Germline lookup yields CDR1 KGHDR and CDR2 SFDVKD. The CDR3 DNA sequence: TGTGCCACCAGTGATCCCGGGACTAGCGGAACTAACAATGAGCAGTTCTTC. This codes for CATSDPGTSGTNNEQFF.